The 29 T cell receptor beta chains reported below all come from one sample, sequenced in a study of blood T cell repertoires in COVID-19. Sequenced by immunoSEQ multiplex PCR; TCRdb stores in-frame clones only, minus some. The data show some 150,000 clones, with around nine tenths seen just once and about 2.3% held by the top ten. The sequenced material came from peripheral blood. These TCRs come from a human donor in a cohort sampled during active COVID-19.

CDR3 residues: CASRDDRVGNEQFF. DNA for the CDR3: TGCGCCAGCAGAGATGACAGGGTAGGGAATGAGCAGTTCTTC. V is TRBV5-1 and J is TRBJ2-1; TRBD1 matches at 7 bases. Germline lookup yields CDR1 SGHRS and CDR2 YFSETQ. This CDR3 comprises 14 residues. The ends lost 5 bases at V and 7 bases at J; junction bases unmatched: 9.

This sequence joins TRBV15 and TRBJ2-7; the match to TRBD1 covers 10 bases. CDR3 size: 14 residues. V lost 2 bases and J lost 10; bases outside the gene matches: 8. Germline V lookup: CDR1 LNHNV, CDR2 YYDKDF (reference sequence). The CDR3 here is CATSRNRDRGHQYF. The DNA for the CDR3 is TGTGCCACCAGCAGAAACCGGGACAGGGGTCACCAGTACTTC.

This chain joins TRBV19 and TRBJ2-1, with 13 bases matching TRBD2. Losses at the gene ends were 6 bases for V and 4 bases for J; bases not matched to a gene: 6. CDR3 length: 16 amino acids. Looked up from germline, CDR1 is LNHDA and CDR2 is SQIVND (reference sequence). CDR3 in amino acids: CASRPLAGGTYNEQFF. CDR3 in DNA: TGTGCCAGTAGGCCACTAGCGGGAGGGACATACAATGAGCAGTTCTTC.

This rearrangement joins TRBV5-4 to TRBJ2-2; 10 bases line up with TRBD2. CDR1 is SGHNT, CDR2 YYREEE, per germline (reference sequence). J lost 10 bases, V lost 1 base, and 4 bases had no gene match. The CDR3 spans 14 residues. CDR3 loop: CASSLTSGAEELFF. DNA for the CDR3: TGTGCCAGCAGCTTGACTAGCGGGGCTGAGGAGCTGTTTTTT.

The chain combines TRBV13 with TRBJ1-5, with D hard to call. V lost 0 bases and J 2 bases, leaving 8 bases between the germline ends. Germline values: CDR1 PRHDT, CDR2 FYEKMQ (reference sequence). The CDR3 spans 15 residues. CDR3 bases: TGTGCCAGCAGCTTAGGGGCAGAACGCAATCAGCCCCAGCATTTT. It yields the protein CASSLGAERNQPQHF.

In nucleotides, the CDR3 is TGTGCCAGCAGCTTGAGAGTGAGAGAGACCCAGTACTTC. It is translated as CASSLRVRETQYF. The chain combines TRBV5-4 with TRBJ2-5, with no clear D. Germline V CDR1 and CDR2: SGHNT, YYREEE (reference sequence). V lost 1 base and J 4 bases, leaving 8 bases between the germline ends. CDR3 length equals 13 residues.

The V call is TRBV3-1 (or the pseudogene TRBV3-2), the J call TRBJ1-6, with D unclear. V was cut by 0 bases and J by 3 bases, with 12 bases left in between. The CDR3 is 17 residues long. CDR1 LGHDT and CDR2 YNNKEL come from the germline V gene (reference sequence). CDR3 sequence reads: CASSQDPGGFYNSPLHF. CDR3 nucleotides: TGTGCCAGCAGCCAAGACCCAGGTGGTTTCTATAATTCACCCCTCCACTTT.

This chain uses TRBV6-6 with TRBJ2-7; 10 bases match TRBD1. V shed 8 bases and J 0 bases; nucleotides not matched to a gene: 1. Germline CDR1 is MNHNY and CDR2 is SVGAGI (reference sequence). The CDR3 is 13 residues long. The CDR3 DNA reads TGTGCCAGCCGGGACAGGGGCTCCTACGAGCAGTACTTC. This gives the protein CASRDRGSYEQYF.

The chain joins TRBV27 to TRBJ2-2; D may be TRBD1 (6 bases). The CDR3 totals 15 residues. Germline CDR1 MNHEY, CDR2 SMNVEV (reference sequence). Trimming shortened V by 6 bases and J by 3 bases, and 14 bases separated the two germline ends. The CDR3, as DNA: TGTGCCAGCAGAGGACAGAAAAACCACACCGGGGAGCTGTTTTTT. Its protein is CASRGQKNHTGELFF.

DNA for the CDR3: TGTGCCAGCAGGTGGGGCTGGACACTTGGAAACACCATATATTTT. This encodes CASRWGWTLGNTIYF. The rearrangement uses TRBV6-5 and TRBJ1-3, with D tentatively TRBD1 (5 bases). Germline V gene lookup returns CDR1 MNHEY and CDR2 SVGAGI. The CDR3 is 15 amino acids. V dropped 6 bases and J dropped 3 bases, with 15 bases sitting between them.

V and J are TRBV6-5 and TRBJ2-1, with a weak D call TRBD2 (5 bases). The V gene lost 2 bases and the J gene lost 0 bases, with 11 bases spanning the gap. CDR3 length: 16 amino acids. From germline, CDR1 is MNHEY and CDR2 SVGAGI. CDR3 sequence reads: CASSYAGVSSYNEQFF. The CDR3 DNA sequence: TGTGCCAGCAGTTACGCCGGGGTTAGCTCCTACAATGAGCAGTTCTTC.

This sequence joins TRBV4-1 and TRBJ2-3; 12 nucleotides line up with TRBD2. V trimming: 4 bases; J trimming: 2 bases; junction bases outside the gene matches: 4. This CDR3 is 16 amino acids long. Per germline, CDR1 MGHRA and CDR2 YSYEKL. This CDR3 reads CASSRGLAGYTDTQYF. The CDR3 DNA sequence: TGCGCCAGCAGCCGCGGACTAGCGGGGTACACAGATACGCAGTATTTT.

V and J are TRBV3-1 (or the pseudogene TRBV3-2) and TRBJ2-5, with TRBD2 matching 11 bases. The CDR3 runs to 14 residues. V lost 4 bases and J lost 7; bases outside the gene matches: 5. The germline V gene encodes CDR1 LGHDT and CDR2 YNNKEL (reference sequence). This CDR3 reads CASSRTSGRTTQYF. The CDR3 DNA is TGTGCCAGCAGCCGGACTAGCGGGCGGACGACCCAGTACTTC.

V usage is TRBV2 and J usage is TRBJ2-7; 7 nucleotides match TRBD1. Germline CDR1 and CDR2: SNHLY and FYNNEI. Trimming at V came to 6 bases and at J to 2 bases, leaving 7 bases not matched to a gene. This CDR3 region has 14 residues. The DNA for the CDR3 is TGTGCCAGCAGACCCCGGGACAGCCCCTACGAGCAGTACTTC. This sequence encodes CASRPRDSPYEQYF.

The V call is TRBV5-1, the J call TRBJ2-3; 9 positions agree with TRBD1. CDR1 SGHRS and CDR2 YFSETQ come from the germline V gene. The ends lost 7 bases at V and 0 bases at J; junction bases unmatched: 0. CDR3 size: 13 residues. The CDR3 here is CASGTGSTDTQYF. CDR3 DNA: TGCGCCAGCGGGACAGGGAGCACAGATACGCAGTATTTT.

This chain joins TRBV14 and TRBJ2-7; 8 bases match TRBD1. V was pared by 4 bases and J by 3 bases, with 5 bases of the junction left unmatched. Germline V gene sequence: CDR1 SGHDN, CDR2 FVKESK. The CDR3 has 14 residues. The CDR3 loop is CASSPRGTGYEQYF. The CDR3, as DNA: TGTGCCAGCAGCCCGAGGGGGACAGGCTACGAGCAGTACTTC.

This clone was observed a few times. The genes are TRBV10-2 and TRBJ1-1, with D tentatively TRBD1 (6 bases). Germline-derived CDR1 and CDR2 are WSHSY and SAAADI. V shed 9 bases and J shed 2 bases, with 16 bases lying between them. The CDR3 is 14 residues long. CDR3 bases: TGCGCCAGTAAGGTACGGACAGACAACACTGAAGCTTTCTTT. Protein sequence: CASKVRTDNTEAFF.

This chain links TRBV18 with TRBJ2-7; D is undetermined. The CDR3 covers 14 residues. Germline CDR1 is KGHSH and CDR2 is LQKENI. The V and J ends lost 2 bases and 2 bases respectively, with 10 bases between them. This CDR3 is CASSPGRGTYEQYF. The CDR3 DNA sequence: TGTGCCAGCTCACCAGGAAGAGGTACCTACGAGCAGTACTTC.

V is TRBV7-9 and J is TRBJ1-2, with 9 bases identical to TRBD1. The CDR3 contains 15 residues. Germline V gene data show CDR1 as SEHNR and CDR2 as FQNEAQ (reference sequence). V dropped 4 bases and J dropped 8; count of bases not matched to a gene: 11. The CDR3 sequence is CASSSSSGQGGGYTF. The CDR3 coding sequence is TGTGCCAGCAGCTCCAGCTCGGGACAGGGCGGAGGCTACACCTTC.

V and J are TRBV9 and TRBJ2-5; TRBD2 matches at 10 bases. Trimming cost V 0 bases and J 4 bases; bases outside gene matches: 9. The CDR3 is 17 residues long. The germline V gene encodes CDR1 SGDLS and CDR2 YYNGEE. The CDR3 is CASSVAHKRGGLETQYF. In DNA, the CDR3 is TGTGCCAGCAGCGTAGCTCATAAGCGGGGGGGCCTAGAGACCCAGTACTTC. The entire variable domain, with the rest obtained from reference TRBV9 and TRBJ2-5, is as follows: DSGVTQTPKHLITATGQRVTLRCSPRSGDLSVYWYQQSLDQGLQFLIQYYNGEERAKGNILERFSAQQFPDLHSELNLSSLELGDSALYFCASSVAHKRGGLETQYFGPGTRLLVL.

The chain couples TRBV28 to TRBJ2-3; 15 bases fit TRBD2. V shed 1 base and J 9 bases; nucleotides not matched to a gene: 11. This CDR3 has 18 residues. Germline assignment: CDR1 MDHEN and CDR2 SYDVKM. This CDR3 reads CASSLLGTGTSGRYTQYF. DNA of the CDR3: TGTGCCAGCAGTTTATTAGGGACCGGGACTAGCGGGAGGTACACGCAGTATTTT.

J is TRBJ1-1 and V is TRBV6-2 or TRBV6-3; 8 bases fit TRBD1. V lost 6 bases to trimming and J lost 4 bases; unmatched junction nucleotides: 7. This CDR3 is built from 14 residues. Germline values: CDR1 MNHEY, CDR2 SVGEGT. The CDR3 DNA follows: TGTGCCAGCAGCCGAATTACAGGGGGCACTGAAGCTTTCTTT. It specifies CASSRITGGTEAFF.

V gene TRBV5-6 combines with J gene TRBJ2-3, with 13 bases matching TRBD2. With V trimmed by 3 bases and J by 0 bases, 10 bases remained unmatched. Germline V gene lookup returns CDR1 SGHDT and CDR2 YYEEEE. This CDR3 is 19 amino acids long. The chain's CDR3 is CASSWRTSGRQASTDTQYF. In DNA form, the CDR3 reads TGTGCCAGCAGCTGGCGGACTAGCGGGAGACAAGCTAGCACAGATACGCAGTATTTT.

The J gene is TRBJ1-5, the V gene TRBV19; D unclear. CDR1 and CDR2 (germline): LNHDA, SQIVND (reference sequence). Between the trimmed V and J ends, which lost 5 bases and 7 bases, there was a span of 12 bases. The CDR3 has 13 residues. This CDR3 is CASSEQTWQPQHF. DNA for the CDR3: TGTGCCAGTAGTGAACAGACGTGGCAGCCCCAGCATTTT.

The J gene is TRBJ1-6, the V gene TRBV6-4, with TRBD1 matching 7 bases. Germline V gene lookup returns CDR1 MRHNA and CDR2 SNTAGT. The V and J ends lost 2 bases and 7 bases, in that order; junction bases with no gene match: 5. The CDR3 runs 15 residues. For the CDR3, the DNA is TGTGCCAGCAGTGACACTACAGGGGCGAATTCACCCCTCCACTTT. As protein: CASSDTTGANSPLHF.

DNA of the CDR3: TGTGCCAGCAGCGCGGGGGGGCCTGGTGAGCAGTTCTTC. Its translation is CASSAGGPGEQFF. The chain employs TRBV11-3 and TRBJ2-1; TRBD2 matches 9 bases. The CDR3 covers 13 residues. The germline CDR1 and CDR2 sequences are SGHNT and YENEEA. The J segment lost 9 bases and the V segment lost 5 bases, leaving 5 bases of the junction unmatched.

CDR3 in DNA: TGCGCCAGCAGCCCGTTTGGGCGGGAGGCCCACAATGAGCAGTTCTTC. It encodes CASSPFGREAHNEQFF. This chain joins TRBV4-1 and TRBJ2-1; 8 bases are shared with TRBD2. This CDR3 has 16 residues. Losses at the gene ends were 4 bases for V and 5 bases for J; bases not matched to a gene: 10. Germline assignment: CDR1 MGHRA and CDR2 YSYEKL.

The rearrangement uses TRBV13 and TRBJ2-3; TRBD2 matches 8 bases. J lost 4 bases, V lost 0 bases, and 0 bases had no gene match. The CDR3 has 14 residues. CDR1 is PRHDT, CDR2 FYEKMQ, per germline (reference sequence). The CDR3 DNA is TGTGCCAGCAGCTTAGGCGGGGGGGCAGATACGCAGTATTTT. Translation gives CASSLGGGADTQYF.

V usage is TRBV6-1 and J usage is TRBJ1-1; 8 nucleotides line up with TRBD1. This CDR3 contains 16 residues. With V trimmed by 2 bases and J by 0 bases, 5 bases remained unmatched. CDR1 and CDR2 (germline): MNHNS, SASEGT. Here the CDR3 reads CASSEQGAPMNTEAFF. In DNA, the CDR3 is TGTGCCAGCAGTGAACAGGGGGCCCCCATGAACACTGAAGCTTTCTTT.